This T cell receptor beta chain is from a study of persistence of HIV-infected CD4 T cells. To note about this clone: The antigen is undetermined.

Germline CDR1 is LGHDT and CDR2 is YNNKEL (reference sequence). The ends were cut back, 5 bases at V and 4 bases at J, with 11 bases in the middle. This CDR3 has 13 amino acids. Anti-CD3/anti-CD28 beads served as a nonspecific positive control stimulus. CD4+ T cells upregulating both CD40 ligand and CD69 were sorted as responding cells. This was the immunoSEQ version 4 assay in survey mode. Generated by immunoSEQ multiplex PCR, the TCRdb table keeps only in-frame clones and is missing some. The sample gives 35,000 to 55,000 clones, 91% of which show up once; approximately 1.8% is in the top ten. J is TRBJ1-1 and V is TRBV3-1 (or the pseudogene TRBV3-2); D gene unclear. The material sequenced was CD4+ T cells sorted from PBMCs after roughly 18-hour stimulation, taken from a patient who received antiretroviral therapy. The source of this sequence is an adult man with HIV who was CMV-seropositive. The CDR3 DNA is TGTGCCAGCAGCTCCCTGGTGGGCACTGAAGCTTTCTTT. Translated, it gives CASSSLVGTEAFF.